Listed here is a single T cell receptor beta chain. This clonotype was seen ten or more times. Its binding antigen is unknown. The sample holds no much larger clone one base away, and base qualities are not on file. The iRepertoire nested amplicon-rescue multiplex PCR (arm-PCR) platform was used to amplify TCR alpha and beta CDR3 regions from RNA. For one-step reverse transcription and amplification, 100-400 ng of tissue mRNA or PBMC total RNA was used as input. After bead purification, a secondary multiplex PCR added Illumina adapters, and libraries were gel-purified between 200 and 400 bp. Libraries carried internal 6-nucleotide barcodes used for demultiplexing. Sequencing of libraries was performed on an Illumina MiSeq with 2x220 or 2x250 nucleotide paired-end reads. In the authors' own workflow: Paired reads were merged using FLASH 1.2.11 and were aligned to the GRCh37 human genome using BWA-MEM, after which TRA and TRB reads were extracted. An IMGT-derived reference of cassette sequences and CDR3 motifs, with pseudogenes included, was used for V and J assignment. Reads were translated in three frames, and productive CDR3s were defined by a C…FGXG motif without stop codons. Unique combinations of V-J cassette pair and CDR3 amino acid sequence were defined as clonotypes. Reads were filtered by Hamming distance, thresholded by each sample's sequence error rate in mapped regions. The raw public reads went through TCRdb reprocessing: fastp at Q25, MiXCR clone calling, in-frame beta chains kept. Entries are consolidated by CDR3 protein sequence, retaining the most common genes and DNA. The V and J calls and clone size come from TCRdb's table, not from the authors' own analysis. The sample table records about 200,000 distinct CDR3 sequences; more than 30% of these occur just once. The ten most abundant clones make up around 20% of the sample.

The sample originates from a study of glioma-infiltrating T cells (dated by TCRdb to 2016 to 2018). Context from the whole study: The study sequenced TCR alpha- and beta-chain repertoires from glioma tissue, from non-neoplastic brain tissue and from matched peripheral blood mononuclear cells. To measure how far tissue and blood T-cell populations diverged, each tissue-infiltrating repertoire was compared against the peripheral blood repertoire of the same patient. The paired cohort was made up of three low-grade glioma patients, several primary glioblastoma patients and three non-glioma patients who contributed non-neoplastic brain tissue. Overall results and qualifications from the work: Very few CDR3 sequences were shared between tissue and blood, attributed to high CDR3 diversity and limited sampling. VJ-independent divergence between tissue and blood was found to be below expectation in non-neoplastic patients but above expectation in all gliomas, particularly low-grade gliomas. The group comparisons were based on small numbers of patients: three non-neoplastic, three low-grade glioma and about eight glioblastoma patients.

Source material: glioma tissue, nonneoplastic brain tissue, or PBMCs (not recorded which). The source is a human donor with low-grade glioma or glioblastoma, undergoing nonglioma brain surgery, or in good health (not recorded which).

The nucleotides read TGCGCCAGCAGCCCCGGGTGGCGTGGGGATTCACCCCTCCACTTT. It specifies CASSPGWRGDSPLHF. This chain joins TRBV4-3 to TRBJ1-6; the D gene assignment is ambiguous. CDR1 and CDR2 are drawn from the germline V gene: LGHNA, YSLEER. The CDR3, from cysteine to phenylalanine, totals 15 residues. The entry retains the CDR3 DNA only, 45 bases that are in frame from base 1. V was cut back by 4 bases and J by 8 bases, leaving a gap of 15 bases between them.